Listed here are 32 T cell receptor beta chains from one sample, sequenced in a study of blood T cell repertoires in COVID-19. Assay used: immunoSEQ multiplex PCR; TCRdb lists only in-frame clones, some missing. The table has under 45,000 clones, 77% seen once. Sequences were obtained from peripheral blood. These receptors all stem from a woman between 70 and 85 years old with acute or convalescent COVID-19.

V is TRBV6-6 and J is TRBJ2-7; 12 nucleotides match TRBD1. The CDR3 totals 15 residues. Trimming removed 5 bases from V and 5 bases from J; junction bases left unmatched: 7. Germline V gene sequence: CDR1 MNHNY, CDR2 SVGAGI (reference sequence). CDR3: CASSLRDRGRDEQYF. CDR3 nucleotides: TGTGCCAGCAGTCTCCGGGACAGGGGGCGTGACGAGCAGTACTTC.

The V and J genes are TRBV15 and TRBJ1-6; tentative D call: TRBD1 (6 bases). The CDR3 loop spans 15 amino acids. The V gene's germline CDR1 is LNHNV and CDR2 YYDKDF (reference sequence). V gave up 0 bases and J gave up 9 bases, with 12 bases separating them. The CDR3 DNA sequence: TGTGCCACCAGCAGAGATCCACAGGGCGGTTCACCCCTCCACTTT. Amino acids: CATSRDPQGGSPLHF.

The CDR3 DNA reads TGTGCCCTGCAGGGACAGTGTAAAACGGGTGAAGCTTTCTTT. Translating gives CALQGQCKTGEAFF. The chain carries TRBV21-1 and TRBJ1-1; whether TRBD1, the table's D call, matches the DNA was not checked. TRBV21-1 is a recognized pseudogene. This CDR3 is 14 amino acids long.

This clone was seen more than once but under ten times. This chain connects TRBV19 to TRBJ1-4; unclear D gene. CDR1 LNHDA and CDR2 SQIVND come from the germline V gene (reference sequence). With 8 bases removed from V and 6 bases from J, the gap between germline ends came to 13 bases. CDR3 length: 13 amino acids. The CDR3 DNA follows: TGTGCCAGTCACCGGGGTGGGGATGAAAAACTGTTTTTT. It translates to CASHRGGDEKLFF.

This rearrangement joins TRBV7-6 to TRBJ2-7; 8 bases map to TRBD2. This CDR3 region has 16 residues. Unmatched junction bases numbered 12, after V lost 5 bases and J lost 3 bases. Per the germline V gene, CDR1 is SGHVS and CDR2 is FNYEAQ. The CDR3 DNA is TGTGCCAGCAGCCTCGGATCCTCGGGGGGGATCTACGAGCAGTACTTC. This gives the protein CASSLGSSGGIYEQYF.

The chain carries TRBV7-9 and TRBJ1-3; TRBD1 matches at 7 bases. Per the germline V gene, CDR1 is SEHNR and CDR2 is FQNEAQ (reference sequence). CDR3 length: 15 residues. Unmatched junction bases numbered 0, after V lost 1 base and J lost 0 bases. CDR3 sequence (DNA): TGTGCCAGCAGCTTAGGACAGGGCTCTGGAAACACCATATATTTT. Its translation: CASSLGQGSGNTIYF.

This clone was recorded once. The rearrangement joins TRBV28 to TRBJ1-1; 9 bases agree with TRBD1. Germline V gives CDR1 MDHEN, CDR2 SYDVKM. V shed 5 bases, J shed 5 bases, and the junction held 6 bases outside the gene matches. The CDR3 has 14 amino acids. The CDR3 here is CASSPGTGTTEAFF. The CDR3, as DNA: TGTGCCAGCAGTCCCGGGACAGGGACAACTGAAGCTTTCTTT.

The chain recombines TRBV11-3 with TRBJ2-5; D gene ambiguous. The germline V gene has CDR1 SGHNT and CDR2 YENEEA. V gave up 2 bases and J gave up 5 bases, with 9 bases separating them. The CDR3 totals 13 residues. CDR3 in amino acids: CASSLNGKETQYF. The CDR3, as DNA: TGTGCCAGCAGCTTAAATGGCAAGGAGACCCAGTACTTC.

There are many counts of this clone. The V gene is TRBV5-6, the J gene TRBJ1-1; weak D call: TRBD1 (5 bases). V lost 1 base and J lost 0, with 22 bases in between. The CDR3 is made up of 19 amino acids. Germline V lookup: CDR1 SGHDT, CDR2 YYEEEE. CDR3 nucleotide sequence: TGTGCCAGCAGCTTGTTTAGGAGGGGACCCTCGTCTATGAACACTGAAGCTTTCTTT. This codes for CASSLFRRGPSSMNTEAFF.

The rearrangement links TRBV5-6 to TRBJ1-1, with D possibly being TRBD1 (6 bases). This CDR3 is 15 amino acids long. Looked up from germline, CDR1 is SGHDT and CDR2 is YYEEEE. The ends were cut back, 2 bases at V and 2 bases at J, with 13 bases in the middle. The CDR3, as DNA: TGTGCCAGCAGCTTACTCCAGGGGACCAACACTGAAGCTTTCTTT. It yields the protein CASSLLQGTNTEAFF. Full variable domain (missing parts from reference TRBV5-6 and TRBJ1-1): DAGVTQSPTHLIKTRGQQVTLRCSPKSGHDTVSWYQQALGQGPQFIFQYYEEEERQRGNFPDRFSGHQFPNYSSELNVNALLLGDSALYLCASSLLQGTNTEAFFGQGTRLTVV.

This rearrangement joins TRBV10-3 to TRBJ1-1, with 9 bases fitting TRBD1. Germline V gene data show CDR1 as ENHRY and CDR2 as SYGVKD. Germline trimming cut 5 bases from V and 6 bases from J; bases unmatched to any gene: 1. The length of the CDR3 is 12 residues. CDR3 sequence (DNA): TGTGCCATCAGTAGGGACAGGGCTGAAGCTTTCTTT. Its translation is CAISRDRAEAFF.

This clone occurred a few times. The V and J genes are TRBV11-2 and TRBJ2-5; the match to TRBD1 covers 9 bases. J gave up 5 bases and V 2 bases, and 6 bases lay outside the gene matches. The length of the CDR3 is 15 residues. Germline CDR1 SGHAT, CDR2 FQNNGV. The CDR3, as DNA: TGTGCCAGCAGCTTAACCAGGACAGGGGTCGAGACCCAGTACTTC. This encodes CASSLTRTGVETQYF.

The rearrangement uses TRBV6-6 and TRBJ1-1; D is possibly TRBD1 (5 bases). The CDR3 consists of 16 residues. Per germline, CDR1 MNHNY and CDR2 SVGAGI (reference sequence). V was clipped by 5 bases and J by 1 base, with 17 bases between them. This CDR3 is CASSPLKGLPNTEAFF. DNA of the CDR3: TGTGCCAGCAGTCCGCTTAAGGGACTTCCGAACACTGAAGCTTTCTTT.

This sequence joins TRBV19 and TRBJ1-3, with a possible D match to TRBD1 (6 bases). This CDR3 spans 13 amino acids. Germline assignment: CDR1 LNHDA and CDR2 SQIVND (reference sequence). Trimming took 8 bases from V and 4 from J, leaving 12 bases between them. Written as DNA, the CDR3 is TGTGCCAGTCACTGGACAGTCGGAAACACCATATATTTT. Its protein product is CASHWTVGNTIYF.

This chain connects TRBV27 to TRBJ2-7; unclear D gene. This CDR3 contains 14 residues. The V end was cut by 2 bases, the J end by 3 bases, with 11 bases between. CDR1 is MNHEY and CDR2 is SMNVEV in the germline V gene (reference sequence). CDR3 in amino acids: CASSLRSRGYEQYF. In nucleotides, the CDR3 is TGTGCCAGCAGTTTAAGATCCCGAGGCTACGAGCAGTACTTC.

CDR3 in amino acids: CACPPRLAGSTDTQYF. CDR3 DNA sequence: TGTGCCTGCCCCCCCCGGTTAGCGGGGAGCACAGATACGCAGTATTTT. The rearrangement uses TRBV30 and TRBJ2-3, with 8 bases matching TRBD2. V trimming: 6 bases; J trimming: 0 bases; junction bases outside the gene matches: 11. The CDR3 sequence is 16 residues long. Germline V gene sequence: CDR1 GTSNPN, CDR2 SVGIG (reference sequence).

This clone was seen a handful of times. The rearrangement uses TRBV18 and TRBJ2-3; D gene unclear. Trimming cost V 0 bases and J 2 bases, with 9 bases left between them. The V gene's germline CDR1 is KGHSH and CDR2 LQKENI. The CDR3 has 15 residues. CDR3 loop: CASSPPGRSTDTQYF. The DNA for the CDR3 is TGTGCCAGCTCACCACCGGGCAGATCCACAGATACGCAGTATTTT. The entire variable domain, with the rest obtained from reference TRBV18 and TRBJ2-3, is as follows: NAGVMQNPRHLVRRRGQEARLRCSPMKGHSHVYWYRQLPEEGLKFMVYLQKENIIDESGMPKERFSAEFPKEGPSILRIQQVVRGDSAAYFCASSPPGRSTDTQYFGPGTRLTVL.

This chain links TRBV3-1 (or the pseudogene TRBV3-2) with TRBJ1-4; 10 bases are a match to TRBD1. Unmatched junction bases numbered 5, after V lost 3 bases and J lost 10 bases. Per germline, CDR1 LGHDT and CDR2 YNNKEL (reference sequence). The CDR3 runs to 14 residues. The CDR3 coding sequence is TGTGCCAGCAGCCAGGGGACAGGGGTAGGAAAACTGTTTTTT. It translates to CASSQGTGVGKLFF.

This sequence joins TRBV5-1 and TRBJ2-3; D is perhaps TRBD1 (5 bases). Trimming took off 0 bases at V and 5 bases at J, with 13 bases between the two ends. Germline CDR1 reads SGHRS; CDR2 reads YFSETQ. The CDR3 loop spans 15 amino acids. CDR3 sequence (DNA): TGCGCCAGCAGCTTGGAAGGCGGCAGGGAAGATACGCAGTATTTT. This encodes CASSLEGGREDTQYF.

The chain has TRBV7-2 and TRBJ1-2; 9 nucleotides line up with TRBD1. This CDR3 region has 16 residues. The germline CDR1 and CDR2 sequences are SGHTA and FQGNSA. Unmatched junction bases numbered 4, after V lost 1 base and J lost 1 base. CDR3 protein: CASSLGGTGLNYGYTF. DNA of the CDR3: TGTGCCAGCAGCTTAGGGGGGACAGGGCTTAACTATGGCTACACCTTC. Looking up the rest from reference TRBV7-2 and TRBJ1-2 gives the full variable domain: GAGVSQSPSNKVTEKGKDVELRCDPISGHTALYWYRQSLGQGLEFLIYFQGNSAPDKSGLPSDRFSAERTGGSVSTLTIQRTQQEDSAVYLCASSLGGTGLNYGYTFGSGTRLTVV.

The chain couples TRBV5-1 to TRBJ2-7; 10 nucleotides agree with TRBD2. The V gene end was trimmed by 0 bases and the J gene end by 2 bases; junction bases not matched to a gene: 2. Germline-derived CDR1 and CDR2 are SGHRS and YFSETQ. This CDR3 is built from 15 residues. The CDR3 here is CASSLVLAGAYEQYF. In DNA form, the CDR3 reads TGCGCCAGCAGCTTGGTTCTAGCGGGAGCCTACGAGCAGTACTTC. The full variable domain, its missing parts supplied by reference TRBV5-1 and TRBJ2-7, is KAGVTQTPRYLIKTRGQQVTLSCSPISGHRSVSWYQQTPGQGLQFLFEYFSETQRNKGNFPGRFSGRQFSNSRSEMNVSTLELGDSALYLCASSLVLAGAYEQYFGPGTRLTVT.

V gene TRBV27 combines with J gene TRBJ1-6, with a tentative D call TRBD1 (6 bases). Looked up from germline, CDR1 is MNHEY and CDR2 is SMNVEV (reference sequence). The CDR3 is 14 residues long. V was pared by 3 bases and J by 9 bases, with 12 bases between. The CDR3 sequence is CASSFGQLGSPLHF. In nucleotides, the CDR3 is TGTGCCAGCAGTTTCGGACAGCTTGGTTCACCCCTCCACTTT.

The chain recombines TRBV19 with TRBJ1-5, with D hard to call. V gave up 3 bases and J gave up 2 bases, with 8 bases separating them. Germline CDR1 reads LNHDA; CDR2 reads SQIVND (reference sequence). This CDR3 is built from 14 residues. CDR3 residues: CASSMEGGNQPQHF. The CDR3, as DNA: TGTGCCAGTAGTATGGAAGGAGGCAATCAGCCCCAGCATTTT.

V gene TRBV11-1 combines with J gene TRBJ2-7; D uncertain. CDR3 size: 13 residues. CDR1 is SGHAT and CDR2 is FQDESV in the germline V gene (reference sequence). Trimming removed 2 bases from V and 2 bases from J, with 7 bases in between. CDR3 sequence reads: CASSLSGPYEQYF. The CDR3 bases are TGTGCCAGCAGCTTATCAGGTCCCTACGAGCAGTACTTC. Drawing the rest from reference TRBV11-1 and TRBJ2-7, the complete variable domain is EAEVAQSPRYKITEKSQAVAFWCDPISGHATLYWYRQILGQGPELLVQFQDESVVDDSQLPKDRFSAERLKGVDSTLKIQPAELGDSAMYLCASSLSGPYEQYFGPGTRLTVT.

The V call is TRBV24-1, the J call TRBJ2-7; 9 nucleotides align to TRBD1. Per the germline V gene, CDR1 is KGHDR and CDR2 is SFDVKD. CDR3 size: 16 residues. The ends lost 3 bases at V and 3 bases at J; junction bases unmatched: 8. The CDR3 nucleotides read TGTGCCACCAGTGATACCACCGGGACAGGGAGCTACGAGCAGTACTTC. Encoded protein: CATSDTTGTGSYEQYF.

About this clone itself: With a much larger clone just one base away, this may be a read error. Other DNA sequences in this sample translate to the same CDR3. V gene TRBV19 combines with J gene TRBJ2-7; D gene uncertain. The CDR3 extends over 13 amino acids. CDR1 LNHDA and CDR2 SQIVND come from the germline V gene (reference sequence). The CDR3 reads CASSTGPRSEQYF. The CDR3 DNA is TGTGCCAGTAGTACCGGTCCAAGGAGCGAGCAGTACTTT.

V usage is TRBV6-2 or TRBV6-3 and J usage is TRBJ1-1; no firm D call. The V end lost 5 bases, the J end lost 6 bases, and 19 bases lay between the germline ends. This CDR3 has 15 residues. From germline, CDR1 is MNHEY and CDR2 SVGEGT. CDR3 protein: CASSRNRVWMAEAFF. CDR3 coding DNA: TGTGCCAGCAGTCGAAACCGGGTTTGGATGGCTGAAGCTTTCTTT.

The J gene is TRBJ1-4, the V gene TRBV2; D perhaps matches TRBD1 (6 bases). Germline assignment: CDR1 SNHLY and CDR2 FYNNEI. The CDR3 runs 14 residues. The V and J ends lost 5 bases and 4 bases respectively, with 11 bases between them. The CDR3 region has the DNA TGTGCCAGCAGTACACAGGGAGTTAATGAAAAACTGTTTTTT. Amino acids: CASSTQGVNEKLFF. Variable domain in full (rest from reference TRBV2 and TRBJ1-4): EPEVTQTPSHQVTQMGQEVILRCVPISNHLYFYWYRQILGQKVEFLVSFYNNEISEKSEIFDDQFSVERPDGSNFTLKIRSTKLEDSAMYFCASSTQGVNEKLFFGSGTQLSVL.

V usage is TRBV7-2 and J usage is TRBJ1-1; TRBD1 aligns across 9 bases. Germline loops: CDR1 SGHTA, CDR2 FQGNSA. V lost 5 bases, J lost 6 bases, and 10 bases stayed unmatched. The CDR3 loop spans 15 amino acids. The CDR3 nucleotides are TGTGCCAGCAGCCCGAACAGGGGGCGATCTGCTGAAGCTTTCTTT. The encoded protein is CASSPNRGRSAEAFF.

J is TRBJ1-5 and V is TRBV11-2, with 9 bases fitting TRBD1. Trimming at V came to 4 bases and at J to 1 base, leaving 2 bases not matched to a gene. The germline CDR1 and CDR2 sequences are SGHAT and FQNNGV. The CDR3 loop spans 15 amino acids. CDR3 protein: CASSSGQGSNQPQHF. The CDR3 nucleotides are TGTGCCAGCAGCTCGGGACAGGGCAGCAATCAGCCCCAGCATTTT.

The chain joins TRBV28 to TRBJ2-5; 13 positions match TRBD2. V shed 2 bases, J shed 7 bases, and the junction held 7 bases outside the gene matches. Germline V lookup: CDR1 MDHEN, CDR2 SYDVKM. The CDR3 totals 16 residues. The CDR3 coding sequence is TGTGCCAGCAGTTTAAGTGGACTAGCGGGGGCTAGGACCCAGTACTTC. Residues: CASSLSGLAGARTQYF.

Only one count was recorded for this clone. The rearrangement uses TRBV6-5 and TRBJ1-1; D might be TRBD1 (6 bases). The CDR3 is made up of 15 amino acids. The V gene lost 5 bases and the J gene lost 5 bases, with 18 bases spanning the gap. The V gene's germline CDR1 is MNHEY and CDR2 SVGAGI. The CDR3 region is CASSLDRTQGTEAFF. CDR3 DNA sequence: TGTGCCAGCAGTCTCGACAGGACCCAAGGGACTGAAGCTTTCTTT.